This T cell receptor beta chain was identified during a study of shared clonotypes between healthy human individuals. Study results and limitations: Some clonotypes were shared by all four sorted-subset donors, while others were not shared. The non-shared ones had lower generation probabilities than the shared ones.

Partitioning of CD4+ cells yielded a CD45RA+ naive subset and a CD45RA-negative memory subset. This clone was seen a handful of times. Its antigen remains unknown. Measured with immunoSEQ multiplex PCR; TCRdb has only the in-frame clones, and not every one. The repertoire includes about 1.1 million clones, about 72% of them detected once, and approximately 0.95% sits in the top ten. Trimming pared 6 bases from V and 2 bases from J, leaving 13 bases between. The CDR3 totals 14 residues. Germline-derived CDR1 and CDR2 are MGHDK and SYGVNS. The sample consisted of memory CD4+ T cells from PBMCs. The subset is: CD45RA-negative fraction. The receptor comes from a man between 18 and 35 years old in good health. Some clones in this sample may be carry-over from other donors' samples. This chain joins TRBV25-1 and TRBJ1-2; a possible D gene is TRBD1 (5 bases). The CDR3 reads CASSPRGGNYGYTF. In nucleotides, the CDR3 is TGTGCCAGCAGCCCCCGGGGCGGAAACTATGGCTACACCTTC.